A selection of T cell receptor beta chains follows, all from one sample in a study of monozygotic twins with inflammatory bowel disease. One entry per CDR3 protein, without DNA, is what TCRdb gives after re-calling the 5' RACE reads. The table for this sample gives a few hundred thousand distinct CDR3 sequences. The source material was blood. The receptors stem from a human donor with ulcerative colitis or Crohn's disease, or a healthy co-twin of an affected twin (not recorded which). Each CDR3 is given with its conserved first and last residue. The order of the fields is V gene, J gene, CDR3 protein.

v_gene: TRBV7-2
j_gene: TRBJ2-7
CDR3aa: CASSLATESHEQYF

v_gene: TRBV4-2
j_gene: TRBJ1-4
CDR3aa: CASSRSHNEKLFF

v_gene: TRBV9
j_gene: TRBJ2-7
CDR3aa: CASSIEVGLEQYF

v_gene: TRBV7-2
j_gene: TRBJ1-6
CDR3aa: CASSRGGTGVSPLHF

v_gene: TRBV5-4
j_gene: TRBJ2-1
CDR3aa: CASSPGSGSLYNEQFF

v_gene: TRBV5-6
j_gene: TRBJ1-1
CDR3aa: CASSSGPAANTEAFF

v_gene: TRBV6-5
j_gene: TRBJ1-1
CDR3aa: CASSYSQRGDTEAFF

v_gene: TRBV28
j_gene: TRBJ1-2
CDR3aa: CASTDNYGYTF

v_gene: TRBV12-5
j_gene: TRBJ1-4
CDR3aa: CASTAQVAAPYEKLFF

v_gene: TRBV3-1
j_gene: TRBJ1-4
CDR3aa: CASSLRQSTNEKLFF

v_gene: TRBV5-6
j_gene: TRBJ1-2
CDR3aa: CASSFVRTAYGYTF

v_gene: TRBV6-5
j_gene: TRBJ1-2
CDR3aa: CASSYFGGWYGYTF

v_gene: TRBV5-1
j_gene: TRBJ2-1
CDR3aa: CASSLGDRDYGEQFF

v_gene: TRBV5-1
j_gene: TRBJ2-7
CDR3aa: CASSLVGTGITYEQYF

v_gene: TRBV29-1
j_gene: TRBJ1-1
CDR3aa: CSVEGPGGTEAFF

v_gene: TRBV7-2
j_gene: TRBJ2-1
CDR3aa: CASSSMRAGGEQFF

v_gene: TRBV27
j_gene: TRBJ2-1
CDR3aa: CASSFPQGDGAYNEQFF

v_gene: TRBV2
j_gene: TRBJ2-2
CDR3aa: CASSVTRNTGELFF

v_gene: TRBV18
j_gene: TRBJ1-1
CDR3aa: CASSPPRTVNTEAFF

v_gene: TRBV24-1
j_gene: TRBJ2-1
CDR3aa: CATSGGAGGYNEQFF

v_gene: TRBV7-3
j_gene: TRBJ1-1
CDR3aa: CASSLTGPSTSEAFF

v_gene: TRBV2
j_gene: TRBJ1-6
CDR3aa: CASYGPPGGDPLHF

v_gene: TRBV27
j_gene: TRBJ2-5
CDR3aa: CASSLQRGGRETQYF

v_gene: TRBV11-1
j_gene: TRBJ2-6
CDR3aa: CASSPLDGKVSGANVLTF

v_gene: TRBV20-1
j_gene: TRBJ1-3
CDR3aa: CSADGTSGNTIYF

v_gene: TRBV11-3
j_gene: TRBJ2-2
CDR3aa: CASSLERGDTGELFF

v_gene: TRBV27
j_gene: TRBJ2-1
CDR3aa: CASTLIVGLAPWGEQFF

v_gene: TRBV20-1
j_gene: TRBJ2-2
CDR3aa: CSASGSVAGTGELFF

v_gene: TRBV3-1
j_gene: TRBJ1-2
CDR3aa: CASSQVSGGIYGYTF

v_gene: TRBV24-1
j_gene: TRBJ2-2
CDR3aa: CATSDLRGELFF

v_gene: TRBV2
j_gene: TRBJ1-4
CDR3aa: CASRVGRTNEKLFF

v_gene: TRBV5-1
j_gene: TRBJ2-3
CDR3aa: CASSPPGQGGDTQYF

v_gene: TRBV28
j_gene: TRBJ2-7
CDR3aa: CASSFRLASGGYEQYF

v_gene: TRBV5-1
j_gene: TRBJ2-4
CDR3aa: CASSLGPGGASKNIQYF

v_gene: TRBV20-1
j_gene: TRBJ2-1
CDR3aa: CSAWVLSSYNEQFF

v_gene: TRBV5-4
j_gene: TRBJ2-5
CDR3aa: CASSLGTSKETQYF

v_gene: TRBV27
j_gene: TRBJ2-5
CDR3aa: CASSPQVGRRETQYF

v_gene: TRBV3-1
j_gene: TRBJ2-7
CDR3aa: CASSQAALGYEQYF

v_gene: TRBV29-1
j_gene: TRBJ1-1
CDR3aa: CSVAAQKATEAFF

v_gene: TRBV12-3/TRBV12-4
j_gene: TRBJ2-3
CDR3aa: CASSPRAPSTQYF

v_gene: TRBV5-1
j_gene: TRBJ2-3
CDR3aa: CASSPEVADTQYF

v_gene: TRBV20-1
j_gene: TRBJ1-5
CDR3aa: CSARGGGGNQPQHF

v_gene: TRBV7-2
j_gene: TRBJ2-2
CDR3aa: CASNYGGGELFF

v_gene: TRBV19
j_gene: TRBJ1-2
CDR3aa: CASSPPAGLYGYTF

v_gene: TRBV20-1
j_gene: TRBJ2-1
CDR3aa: CSARAIRHEQFF

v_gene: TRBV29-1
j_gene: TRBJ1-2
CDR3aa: CSVEVVYGYTF

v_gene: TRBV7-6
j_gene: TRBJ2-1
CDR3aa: CASSLALSSYNEQFF

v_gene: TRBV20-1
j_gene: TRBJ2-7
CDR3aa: CSAPGGPYEQYF

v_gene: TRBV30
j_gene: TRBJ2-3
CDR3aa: CAWRLAGGVSTDTQYF

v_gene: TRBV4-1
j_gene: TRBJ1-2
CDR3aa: CASSQRWDIDGYTF

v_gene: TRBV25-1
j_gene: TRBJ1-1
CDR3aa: CASSASPGQGLDEAFF

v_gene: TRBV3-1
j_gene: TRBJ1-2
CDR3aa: CASSQVSQFTF

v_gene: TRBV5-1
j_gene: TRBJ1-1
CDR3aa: CASSWGQGATEAFF

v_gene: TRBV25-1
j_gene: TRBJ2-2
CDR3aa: CASSEYLLTNTGELFF

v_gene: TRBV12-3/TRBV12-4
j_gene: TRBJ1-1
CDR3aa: CASSLSGERMNTEAFF